The next 25 T cell receptor beta chains were all read from a single sample in a study of T cell repertoires in cytomegalovirus infection. TCRdb reprocessed the reads with MiXCR, giving one entry per CDR3 protein. The sample contains about 530,000 distinct CDR3 sequences, more than 20% of which appear only once. The material sequenced was PBMCs. The receptors were gathered from a human donor in good health (CMV status not recorded). Some clones in this sample may be carry-over from other donors' samples.

This clonotype was found a few times. The genes are TRBV15 and TRBJ2-1; D not certain. The germline V and J ends were trimmed by 4 bases and 9 bases, with 19 bases remaining between them. The CDR3 is 15 amino acids. Germline lookup yields CDR1 LNHNV and CDR2 YYDKDF (reference sequence). CDR3 DNA sequence: TGTGCCACCAGCACTGGGAACAGTCAAGTAGGTGAGCAGTTCTTC. Protein product: CATSTGNSQVGEQFF. Full variable domain (outside the CDR3, taken from reference TRBV15 and TRBJ2-1): DAMVIQNPRYQVTQFGKPVTLSCSQTLNHNVMYWYQQKSSQAPKLLFHYYDKDFNNEADTPDNFQSRRPNTSFCFLDIRSPGLGDTAMYLCATSTGNSQVGEQFFGPGTRLTVL.

This clonotype appeared a few times. CDR3 nucleotide sequence: TGTGCCAGCGGAGTCGGGCCATCCTACGAGCAGTACTTC. Translation: CASGVGPSYEQYF. V is TRBV19 and J is TRBJ2-7; D is undetermined. The CDR3 loop spans 13 amino acids. Trimming stripped 9 bases from V and 1 base from J, with 13 bases between. Per germline, CDR1 LNHDA and CDR2 SQIVND (reference sequence).

This clonotype was observed a few times. The chain uses TRBV13 and TRBJ1-6, with 8 bases fitting TRBD1. The CDR3 is 14 amino acids. The V gene end was trimmed by 3 bases and the J gene end by 8 bases; junction bases not matched to a gene: 3. Germline CDR1 reads PRHDT; CDR2 reads FYEKMQ (reference sequence). In nucleotides, the CDR3 is TGTGCCAGCAGCTTTCGGACAGGGTATTCACCCCTCCACTTT. This translates into CASSFRTGYSPLHF.

This clonotype showed up many times. The gene calls are TRBV7-2 and TRBJ2-2, with TRBD2 identical over 8 bases. Germline assignment: CDR1 SGHTA and CDR2 FQGNSA. V gave up 5 bases and J gave up 2 bases; unmatched junction bases: 22. The CDR3 loop spans 21 amino acids. The CDR3 DNA is TGTGCCAGCAGCGCATTTAGGCGCTTCGGGGCGGGGGGTTATAACACCGGGGAGCTGTTTTTT. This encodes CASSAFRRFGAGGYNTGELFF.

This clonotype was detected only a few times. The rearrangement uses TRBV7-2 and TRBJ2-1; TRBD2 matches 11 bases. Unmatched junction bases numbered 8, after V lost 6 bases and J lost 7 bases. The germline V gene encodes CDR1 SGHTA and CDR2 FQGNSA. The CDR3 spans 15 residues. CDR3 sequence (DNA): TGTGCCAGCAGGCCGTTTAGCGGGAGGGGAAATGAGCAGTTCTTC. This translates into CASRPFSGRGNEQFF.

Here the CDR3 reads CASSLRGEHSGNTIYF. Written as DNA, the CDR3 is TGTGCCAGCAGCCTCCGGGGAGAGCACTCTGGAAACACCATATATTTT. The genes are TRBV7-6 and TRBJ1-3; D is ambiguous. The CDR3 has 16 residues. V lost 5 bases and J lost 0, with 14 bases in between. Germline loops: CDR1 SGHVS, CDR2 FNYEAQ.

In nucleotides, the CDR3 is TGTGCCAGCTGCGGTGTAGGACGTCGCTACGAGCAGTACTTC. Translation: CASCGVGRRYEQYF. The chain links TRBV12-3 or TRBV12-4 to TRBJ2-7; D unresolved. Trimming took 8 bases from V and 3 from J, leaving 17 bases between them. The CDR3 is 14 amino acids.

The chain has TRBV10-3 and TRBJ1-1; TRBD1 matches at 7 bases. Germline values: CDR1 ENHRY, CDR2 SYGVKD. Germline trimming cut 4 bases from V and 1 base from J; bases unmatched to any gene: 15. The CDR3 spans 18 residues. CDR3 sequence reads: CAISGGGQKTTPNTEAFF. Here the CDR3 DNA reads TGTGCCATCAGTGGGGGGGGACAGAAAACCACCCCGAACACTGAAGCTTTCTTT.

The rearrangement links TRBV6-2 or TRBV6-3 to TRBJ2-1; TRBD2 agrees at 8 bases. The CDR3 is 14 residues long. With V trimmed by 6 bases and J by 14 bases, 15 bases remained unmatched. Germline V gene sequence: CDR1 MNHEY, CDR2 SVGEGT. The CDR3 sequence is CASSALQGTRVEFF. The CDR3 nucleotides read TGTGCCAGCAGCGCCCTTCAAGGGACTAGAGTTGAGTTCTTC.

This clonotype was seen a handful of times. The rearrangement uses TRBV2 and TRBJ1-2; D ambiguous. Per the germline V gene, CDR1 is SNHLY and CDR2 is FYNNEI. This CDR3 comprises 13 residues. V was trimmed by 3 bases and J by 0 bases, leaving 5 bases between them. The chain's CDR3 is CASSDSPNYGYTF. CDR3 nucleotide sequence: TGTGCCAGCAGTGACAGCCCTAACTATGGCTACACCTTC.

There are a few counts of this clonotype. The rearrangement links TRBV9 to TRBJ2-3; TRBD1 aligns across 8 bases. The CDR3 has 16 amino acids. V lost 2 bases to trimming and J lost 1 base; unmatched junction nucleotides: 6. CDR1 SGDLS and CDR2 YYNGEE come from the germline V gene. CDR3 region: CASSVGQGEGTDTQYF. The CDR3 nucleotides read TGTGCCAGCAGCGTCGGACAGGGAGAGGGCACAGATACGCAGTATTTT.

This clonotype has only a few counts. The chain links TRBV24-1 to TRBJ1-5; TRBD1 agrees at 8 bases. The germline V gene encodes CDR1 KGHDR and CDR2 SFDVKD. Trimming cost V 4 bases and J 3 bases; bases outside gene matches: 7. There are 16 residues in the CDR3. The CDR3 bases are TGTGCCACCAGTGACCCTCGGACAGGGTCCAATCAGCCCCAGCATTTT. It specifies CATSDPRTGSNQPQHF.

The chain combines TRBV6-6 with TRBJ2-7; 16 bases are shared with TRBD2. V lost 8 bases and J lost 0; bases outside the gene matches: 13. Germline values: CDR1 MNHNY, CDR2 SVGAGI (reference sequence). The CDR3 totals 19 residues. CDR3 region: CASQRERGLAGGTSYEQYF. The CDR3 DNA reads as TGTGCCAGCCAACGGGAGAGGGGACTAGCGGGAGGGACCTCCTACGAGCAGTACTTC.

The chain is built from TRBV7-9 and TRBJ1-3; D call uncertain. CDR3 length: 12 residues. From germline, CDR1 is SEHNR and CDR2 FQNEAQ (reference sequence). With 6 bases removed from V and 4 bases from J, the gap between germline ends came to 7 bases. CDR3 nucleotide sequence: TGTGCCAGCAGTGAGCTAGGAAACACCATATATTTT. Translation gives CASSELGNTIYF. Looking up the rest from reference TRBV7-9 and TRBJ1-3 gives the full variable domain: DTGVSQNPRHKITKRGQNVTFRCDPISEHNRLYWYRQTLGQGPEFLTYFQNEAQLEKSRLLSDRFSAERPKGSFSTLEIQRTEQGDSAMYLCASSELGNTIYFGEGSWLTVV.

The table lists this clonotype with a few counts. This rearrangement joins TRBV12-3 or TRBV12-4 to TRBJ2-1; 9 bases agree with TRBD2. V was pared by 5 bases and J by 6 bases, with 5 bases of the junction left unmatched. The CDR3 has 14 amino acids. DNA for the CDR3: TGTGCCAGCAGTGCACTAGCGGGTCCCAATGAGCAGTTCTTC. Encoded protein: CASSALAGPNEQFF.

At least ten counts were recorded for this clonotype. The chain employs TRBV11-3 and TRBJ2-3; D not certain. V lost 3 bases and J lost 4, with 8 bases in between. CDR3 size: 13 residues. The germline CDR1 and CDR2 sequences are SGHNT and YENEEA. The chain's CDR3 is CASSFSPPDTQYF. CDR3 sequence (DNA): TGTGCCAGCAGCTTTTCCCCCCCAGATACGCAGTATTTT.

The chain employs TRBV6-1 and TRBJ2-7, with unresolved D. V lost 8 bases and J lost 3, with 8 bases in between. CDR1 is MNHNS and CDR2 is SASEGT in the germline V gene. The CDR3 has 11 residues. CDR3 protein: CASGRVYEQYF. CDR3 DNA sequence: TGTGCCAGCGGAAGGGTCTACGAGCAGTACTTC.

This chain connects TRBV4-1 to TRBJ2-3; no reliable D call. The germline gives CDR1 MGHRA, CDR2 YSYEKL. The V gene lost 2 bases and the J gene lost 5 bases, with 8 bases spanning the gap. This CDR3 is built from 13 residues. The CDR3 coding sequence is TGCGCCAGCAGCCAATACATTGGAGATACGCAGTATTTT. It is translated as CASSQYIGDTQYF.

The chain recombines TRBV6-1 with TRBJ1-4; no reliable D call. The germline gives CDR1 MNHNS, CDR2 SASEGT. This CDR3 has 12 amino acids. Trimming cost V 1 base and J 7 bases, with 4 bases left between them. The CDR3 is CASSEDSEKLFF. The CDR3 DNA follows: TGTGCCAGCAGTGAAGACAGTGAAAAACTGTTTTTT.

The chain links TRBV12-3 or TRBV12-4 to TRBJ1-1, with a tentative D call TRBD1 (5 bases). The ends were cut back, 6 bases at V and 1 base at J, with 9 bases in the middle. This CDR3 is 13 amino acids long. The CDR3 here is CASRQTGNTEAFF. In DNA form, the CDR3 reads TGTGCCAGCAGACAAACAGGGAACACTGAAGCTTTCTTT.

This clonotype was counted a few times. The chain employs TRBV6-2 or TRBV6-3 and TRBJ2-7, with 7 bases identical to TRBD1. The V gene's germline CDR1 is MNHEY and CDR2 SVGEGT. The CDR3 has 14 residues. The junction had 1 base not matched to a gene; V was cut back by 1 base and J by 1 base. The CDR3 DNA reads as TGTGCCAGCAGTTACTGGACAGGATCCTACGAGCAGTACTTC. Translating gives CASSYWTGSYEQYF.

This clonotype has a handful of counts. The rearrangement uses TRBV30 and TRBJ2-6; the D call may be TRBD1 or TRBD2 (5 bases each). The germline V gene has CDR1 GTSNPN and CDR2 SVGIG (reference sequence). Trimming shortened V by 4 bases and J by 0 bases, and 13 bases separated the two germline ends. The CDR3 contains 16 residues. DNA of the CDR3: TGTGCCTGGATGGGACGGTCTTTCTCTGGGGCCAACGTCCTGACTTTC. Translating it yields CAWMGRSFSGANVLTF.

The chain joins TRBV27 to TRBJ2-3; 8 bases match TRBD2. V trimming: 7 bases; J trimming: 1 base; junction bases outside the gene matches: 1. CDR3 length equals 13 residues. Germline assignment: CDR1 MNHEY and CDR2 SMNVEV (reference sequence). The CDR3 loop reads CASNSGGTDTQYF. The CDR3 DNA is TGTGCCAGCAATAGCGGGGGCACAGATACGCAGTATTTT.

In its sample, this clonotype was seen many times. The chain combines TRBV12-3 or TRBV12-4 with TRBJ2-5; 13 positions match TRBD2. The CDR3 totals 16 residues. V was pared by 6 bases and J by 0 bases, with 4 bases of the junction left unmatched. CDR3: CASSRGTSGDQETQYF. In DNA form, the CDR3 reads TGTGCCAGCAGCCGTGGGACTAGCGGGGACCAAGAGACCCAGTACTTC.

With respect to this clonotype: One end of the junction does not line up with germline, which may come from a read error. This sequence joins TRBV4-1 and TRBJ1-3; D is possibly TRBD1 (6 bases). Germline CDR1 reads MGHRA; CDR2 reads YSYEKL. This CDR3 is built from 18 residues. The CDR3 sequence is CASSQSIQPGASGNTIYF. In nucleotides, the CDR3 is TGTGCCAGCAGCCAATCGATACAGCCGGGGGCCTCTGGAAACACCATATATTTT.